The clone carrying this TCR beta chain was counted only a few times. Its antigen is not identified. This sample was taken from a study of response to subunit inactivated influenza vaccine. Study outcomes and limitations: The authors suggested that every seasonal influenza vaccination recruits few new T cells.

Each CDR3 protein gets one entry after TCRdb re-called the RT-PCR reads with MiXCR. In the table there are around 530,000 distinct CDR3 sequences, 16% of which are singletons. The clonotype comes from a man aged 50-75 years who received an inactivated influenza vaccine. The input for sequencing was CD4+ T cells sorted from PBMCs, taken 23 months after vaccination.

The CDR3: CSVRTGTHSYEQYF. The CDR3 coding sequence is TGCAGCGTTCGAACCGGGACTCACTCCTACGAGCAGTACTTC. The chain uses TRBV29-1 and TRBJ2-7; maybe TRBD2 (6 bases). The V and J ends lost 5 bases and 0 bases respectively, with 14 bases between them. Germline V gene lookup returns CDR1 SQVTM and CDR2 ANQGSEA. The CDR3 has 14 residues.